This T cell receptor beta chain comes out of a study of early T cells in non-severe SARS-CoV-2 infection. Turning to the study itself: Unsorted whole blood bulk RNA was sequenced, with unpaired chains.

Germline-derived CDR1 and CDR2 are SNHLY and FYNNEI. Deletions cut 4 bases from V and 7 bases from J, with 5 bases between. The CDR3 sequence is 11 residues long. Overall study findings and caveats: Sequences matched to VDJdb favored anti-spike CD8 responses, while private and CD4 specificities were missed.

Details on this clonotype: Its specificity is unknown.

Individual cDNA molecules were tagged with unique molecular identifiers. One entry per CDR3 protein, called by TCRdb with MiXCR from the 5' RACE reads. The sample lists roughly 38,000 distinct CDR3 sequences; less than 6% were seen once. This TCR came from an adult who was a healthcare worker with PCR-confirmed SARS-CoV-2 infection or an uninfected control (not recorded which). Sequences were derived from whole blood, sampled at baseline. The chain has TRBV2 and TRBJ2-1; D is unresolved. CDR3: CASSVLNEQFF. Here the CDR3 DNA reads TGTGCCAGCAGTGTTTTGAATGAGCAGTTCTTC.